This T cell receptor beta chain was captured in a study of blood T cell repertoires in COVID-19. Whole-study context: Samples taken during acute and convalescent COVID-19 were collected in the United States, Italy and Spain. From T cells, B-cell-depleted T cells, or PBMCs came the material, which was cDNA or gDNA.

As processed by the authors: Counts of nucleated cells, estimated from reference gene primer amplification, were obtained. Here immunoSEQ multiplex PCR was the method, and the copy in TCRdb shows in-frame clones only, minus some. V, J and clone size are those of that table, while D and trimming were read from the DNA. The sample lists 220,000 or so clones; around four fifths were seen once. Between the trimmed V and J ends, which lost 4 bases and 8 bases, there was a span of 10 bases. The CDR3 consists of 12 residues. The V gene's germline CDR1 is SGDLS and CDR2 YYNGEE. This clonotype was sampled from an elderly woman with acute or convalescent COVID-19. The chain is built from TRBV9 and TRBJ2-1; D is unresolved. Sample: peripheral blood. The chain's CDR3 is CASSPSHYEQFF. CDR3 DNA: TGTGCCAGCAGCCCATCCCATTATGAGCAGTTCTTC.